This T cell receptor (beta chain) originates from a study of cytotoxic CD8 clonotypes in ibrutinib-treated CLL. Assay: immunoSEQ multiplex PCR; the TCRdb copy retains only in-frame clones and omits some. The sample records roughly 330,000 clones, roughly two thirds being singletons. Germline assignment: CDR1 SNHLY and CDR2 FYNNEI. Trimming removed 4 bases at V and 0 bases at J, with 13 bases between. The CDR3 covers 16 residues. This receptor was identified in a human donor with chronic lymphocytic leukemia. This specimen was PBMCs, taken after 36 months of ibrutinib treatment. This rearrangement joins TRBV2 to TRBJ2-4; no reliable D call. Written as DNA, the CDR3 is TGTGCCAGCAGTGTACCGGCAGCACTAGCCAAAAACATTCAGTACTTC. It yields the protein CASSVPAALAKNIQYF.